These 7 T cell receptor beta chains were sequenced from one sample in a study of CD8 T cell repertoires and HIV-1 epitope variants. These TCRs are of unknown antigen specificity. TCRdb keeps only in-frame clones here, not all; method: immunoSEQ multiplex PCR. The data hold several thousand clones, with 65% to 70% observed a single time. Material for sequencing was cultured CD8+ T cells derived from PBMCs. The receptors were sampled from a male donor with HIV.

This sequence joins TRBV5-8 and TRBJ1-3, with D tentatively TRBD1 (5 bases). This CDR3 comprises 15 residues. V lost 2 bases and J lost 2, with 11 bases in between. In germline, CDR1 is SGHTS, CDR2 YDEGEE. CDR3 sequence: CASSFGRDPGNTIYF. In DNA, the CDR3 is TGTGCCAGCAGCTTCGGACGGGACCCTGGAAACACCATATATTTT.

The V call is TRBV28, the J call TRBJ1-4, with TRBD1 matching over 8 bases. J was trimmed by 5 bases and V by 2 bases; bases with no gene match: 7. The germline V gene encodes CDR1 MDHEN and CDR2 SYDVKM. This CDR3 is 16 amino acids long. The CDR3 DNA reads as TGTGCCAGCAGTTTACTCCAGGGGGCTAAAAATGAAAAACTGTTTTTT. Translated: CASSLLQGAKNEKLFF.

Details on this clone: Relative to the germline gene, one junction end is altered; a read error may explain this. The chain recombines TRBV18 with TRBJ2-3; TRBD1 matches 7 bases. Per germline, CDR1 KGHSH and CDR2 LQKENI. The CDR3 totals 16 residues. CDR3 loop: CASSPLGGSTTNTQYF. CDR3 DNA: TGTGCCAGCTCACCACTAGGGGGCAGTACCACAAATACGCAGTATTTT. The variable domain in full, completed from reference TRBV18 and TRBJ2-3, reads NAGVMQNPRHLVRRRGQEARLRCSPMKGHSHVYWYRQLPEEGLKFMVYLQKENIIDESGMPKERFSAEFPKEGPSILRIQQVVRGDSAAYFCASSPLGGSTTNTQYFGPGTRLTVL.

The chain carries TRBV10-1 and TRBJ2-2; 8 nucleotides align to TRBD1. V dropped 2 bases and J dropped 7; count of bases not matched to a gene: 15. CDR1 is WNHNN, CDR2 SYGVQD, per germline (reference sequence). The CDR3 contains 18 residues. Written as DNA, the CDR3 is TGCGCCAGCAGTGAGCCGAACCGCGCGGGACAGGAGGACGGGGAGCTGTTTTTT. This sequence encodes CASSEPNRAGQEDGELFF.

The chain uses TRBV9 and TRBJ1-5, with D hard to call. Germline V lookup: CDR1 SGDLS, CDR2 YYNGEE. This CDR3 is built from 15 residues. V shed 3 bases and J shed 3 bases, with 13 bases lying between them. CDR3 in DNA: TGTGCCAGCAGCGCCCGAGGGAGTCTCAATCAGCCCCAGCATTTT. This gives the protein CASSARGSLNQPQHF.

The CDR3 is CASSLITGELFF. The DNA of the CDR3 is TGTGCCAGCAGCTTGATCACCGGGGAGCTGTTTTTT. The J gene is TRBJ2-2, the V gene TRBV9; D is undetermined. Per the germline V gene, CDR1 is SGDLS and CDR2 is YYNGEE. This CDR3 comprises 12 residues. V lost 4 bases and J lost 4, with 5 bases in between.

The chain links TRBV11-3 to TRBJ2-7; no definite D call. CDR3 length: 13 residues. CDR1 is SGHNT and CDR2 is YENEEA in the germline V gene. Trimming removed 4 bases from V and 6 bases from J, with 13 bases in between. In DNA, the CDR3 is TGTGCCAGCAGCTCTGACCAGGTTAGCGAGCAGTACTTC. Translated, it gives CASSSDQVSEQYF.